This TCR beta chain was observed in a study of metastatic and nonmetastatic thyroid tumors. Authors' data handling: What underpinned the distant-metastasis classifier for papillary thyroid cancer was the set of CDR3 differences across clinicopathological groups. MiXCR was used by TCRdb to re-call the PCR reads. The V and J calls reflect TCRdb's pipeline rather than the authors' work. The table includes approximately 19,000 clones, about a fifth detected once. The CDR3 loop spans 17 amino acids. V lost 1 base and J 8 bases, leaving 18 bases between the germline ends. Germline-derived CDR1 and CDR2 are MNHEY and SVGEGT. Thyroid surgery was preceded by no treatment in any patient.

The rearrangement uses TRBV6-2 or TRBV6-3 and TRBJ1-6; possibly TRBD1 for D (6 bases). Sequences were obtained from blood. The clonotype was recovered from a female donor with papillary thyroid cancer or a benign thyroid nodule (not recorded which). Some clones in this sample may be carry-over from other donors' samples. CDR3 nucleotides: TGTGCCAGCAGTTACTGGAAGGGGGGATCGCTGGATTCACCCCTCCACTTT. Translation gives CASSYWKGGSLDSPLHF.